This TCR beta chain was profiled in a study of T cell responses to AZD1222 COVID-19 vaccine. Findings and limits, study-wide: Most donors were white British, females outnumbered males, and clonal diversity was possibly underestimated.

Trimming cost V 1 base and J 7 bases; bases outside gene matches: 11. The germline V gene encodes CDR1 LGHDT and CDR2 YNNKEL (reference sequence). CDR3 size: 17 residues. Of note for this clone: Its specificity is not known.

Sequencing was performed with immunoSEQ multiplex PCR; in TCRdb, only in-frame clones are kept and a portion is missing. The table shows roughly 200,000 clones, with just under 95% occurring only once. This material consisted of peripheral blood, taken 28 days after the second dose of the MenACWY control vaccine. The chain uses TRBV3-1 (or the pseudogene TRBV3-2) and TRBJ2-1; 9 bases map to TRBD2. This clonotype was sampled from an adult who received the MenACWY meningococcal vaccine as a control. The CDR3 region is CASSQGTDPAGGNEQFF. The CDR3, as DNA: TGTGCCAGCAGCCAAGGGACAGACCCAGCGGGAGGTAATGAGCAGTTCTTC.